This TCR beta chain was found in a study of T cell repertoires in cytomegalovirus infection. Across the study: From public TCR beta signatures came an indication of both CMV infection and matching HLA type.

Findings and caveats of the study: CMV-specific HLA-C-restricted TCR beta clonotypes dominated the ex vivo response.

On this clonotype: Its cognate antigen is unknown.

Germline V CDR1 and CDR2: SGHVS, FNYEAQ. This CDR3 region has 14 residues. V was pared by 2 bases and J by 6 bases, with 10 bases between. TCRdb processed the reads anew with MiXCR; each CDR3 protein has one entry. Of roughly 200,000 distinct CDR3 sequences listed, 17% are singletons. The sequenced sample consisted of CD8+ T cells from PBMCs. This TCR was sampled from a human donor in good health (CMV status not recorded). Some clones in this sample may be carry-over from other donors' samples. The chain employs TRBV7-6 and TRBJ2-2; D ambiguous. CDR3 DNA: TGTGCCAGCAGCTTAACCGGACCGGCCGGGGAGCTGTTTTTT. Translation gives CASSLTGPAGELFF.